Presented here are 24 T cell receptor beta chains from one specimen sequenced in a study of blood T cells in healthy people across ages. Combining a sample-barcoded 5' primer with a J-beta primer mix, a second PCR ran for roughly 7 to 12 cycles. TCRdb re-derived calls from the 5' RACE reads in MiXCR, one entry per CDR3 protein. Of about 570,000 distinct CDR3 sequences listed, roughly a quarter were seen once; the top ten hold around 20%. Sequencing was carried out using blood. The receptors here all came from a woman in her sixties or seventies in good health.

The table lists this clonotype with a few counts. The J gene is TRBJ1-1, the V gene TRBV4-3; TRBD1 matches at 7 bases. The CDR3 consists of 13 residues. CDR1 and CDR2 (germline): LGHNA, YSLEER. The junction had 5 bases not matched to a gene; V was cut back by 5 bases and J by 5 bases. This CDR3 is CASSEGAMTEAFF. In DNA, the CDR3 is TGCGCCAGCAGCGAGGGGGCGATGACTGAAGCTTTCTTT.

The gene calls are TRBV11-1 and TRBJ2-5; a possible D gene is TRBD1 (6 bases). This CDR3 comprises 15 residues. The V and J ends lost 0 bases and 4 bases respectively, with 12 bases between them. Germline V gene lookup returns CDR1 SGHAT and CDR2 FQDESV (reference sequence). The CDR3 DNA sequence: TGTGCCAGCAGCTTAGCACCAGGGGCGGGAGAGACCCAGTACTTC. Protein product: CASSLAPGAGETQYF.

This chain connects TRBV29-1 to TRBJ1-1; D gene unclear. Trimming took off 3 bases at V and 0 bases at J, with 8 bases between the two ends. This CDR3 region has 13 residues. Germline values: CDR1 SQVTM, CDR2 ANQGSEA. CDR3 coding DNA: TGCAGCGTTGATAGGTCCGTGAACACTGAAGCTTTCTTT. It is translated as CSVDRSVNTEAFF.

There are many counts of this clonotype. The CDR3 protein is CASTPSDLGFPRADTQYF. CDR3 sequence (DNA): TGTGCCAGCACCCCTTCGGACCTTGGGTTCCCGCGTGCGGATACGCAGTATTTT. The V call is TRBV6-2 or TRBV6-3, the J call TRBJ2-3; D unclear. The CDR3 is 18 residues long. The ends were cut back, 7 bases at V and 6 bases at J, with 29 bases in the middle. CDR1 and CDR2 (germline): MNHEY, SVGEGT.

The rearrangement uses TRBV10-3 and TRBJ2-2, with TRBD1 identical over 7 bases. The V gene's germline CDR1 is ENHRY and CDR2 SYGVKD. This CDR3 contains 16 residues. Germline trimming cut 8 bases from V and 2 bases from J; bases unmatched to any gene: 11. CDR3 nucleotides: TGTGCCATCCCCCTCCGGACAGGATCTAACACCGGGGAGCTGTTTTTT. Translation gives CAIPLRTGSNTGELFF.

This sequence joins TRBV5-1 and TRBJ2-1; perhaps TRBD2 as D (7 bases). The CDR3 sequence is 16 residues long. V gave up 0 bases and J gave up 3 bases, with 13 bases separating them. Germline V gene data show CDR1 as SGHRS and CDR2 as YFSETQ. The CDR3 DNA reads TGCGCCAGCAGCTTGGTTCGCGGGGGCCTCTACAATGAGCAGTTCTTC. Its protein is CASSLVRGGLYNEQFF.

This rearrangement joins TRBV27 to TRBJ1-2; D not certain. In germline, CDR1 is MNHEY, CDR2 SMNVEV (reference sequence). V was clipped by 0 bases and J by 8 bases, with 13 bases between them. The CDR3 has 14 amino acids. In DNA, the CDR3 is TGTGCCAGCAGTTTATCGACGGCACCAGGAGGCTACACCTTC. It codes for CASSLSTAPGGYTF.

This clonotype was counted between two and nine times. The V call is TRBV12-3 or TRBV12-4, the J call TRBJ1-1; no definite D call. This CDR3 has 13 residues. V was cut by 5 bases and J by 1 base, with 8 bases left in between. The CDR3 DNA reads as TGTGCCAGCAGTCGATGGCAGAACACTGAAGCTTTCTTT. This sequence encodes CASSRWQNTEAFF.

This clonotype appeared a few times. The genes are TRBV20-1 and TRBJ2-5; 7 nucleotides agree with TRBD1. The DNA end is a closer match to TRBJ2-7, so the J assignment may be wrong. The V gene's germline CDR1 is DFQATT and CDR2 SNEGSKA (reference sequence). The CDR3 covers 15 residues. CDR3 sequence (DNA): TGCAGTGCTACCGGGACCGGACAGGCTTCCTACGAGCAGTACTTC. Protein product: CSATGTGQASYEQYF.

V and J are TRBV4-2 and TRBJ2-7; 9 nucleotides line up with TRBD1. Germline V gives CDR1 LGHNA, CDR2 YNFKEQ. The CDR3 has 16 residues. Trimming at V came to 4 bases and at J to 1 base, leaving 8 bases not matched to a gene. This CDR3 reads CASSRNRDRESYEQYF. The CDR3, as DNA: TGTGCCAGCAGCCGAAACCGGGACAGGGAATCCTACGAGCAGTACTTC.

The chain has TRBV7-9 and TRBJ2-5; D is possibly TRBD2 (6 bases). Trimming took off 6 bases at V and 4 bases at J, with 18 bases between the two ends. This CDR3 has 15 residues. The germline CDR1 and CDR2 sequences are SEHNR and FQNEAQ (reference sequence). CDR3 amino acids: CASREWGGLPETQYF. In DNA form, the CDR3 reads TGTGCCAGCAGGGAGTGGGGCGGACTACCAGAGACCCAGTACTTC.

This clonotype has only a few counts. This chain uses TRBV12-3 or TRBV12-4 with TRBJ1-6, with a weak D call TRBD1 (6 bases). This CDR3 has 12 residues. Trimming shortened V by 5 bases and J by 11 bases, and 10 bases separated the two germline ends. In DNA, the CDR3 is TGTGCCAGCAGTAGGACAGAGGCACCCCTCCACTTT. Protein sequence: CASSRTEAPLHF.

Only a few counts were recorded for this clonotype. The chain is built from TRBV7-2 and TRBJ2-3, with D perhaps TRBD2 (5 bases). CDR3 size: 13 residues. Germline V CDR1 and CDR2: SGHTA, FQGNSA. V was shortened by 5 bases and J by 5 bases, with 11 bases between the two germline ends. DNA for the CDR3: TGTGCCAGCAGCGTCTGGACTCAAGATACGCAGTATTTT. Amino acids: CASSVWTQDTQYF. Full variable domain (remainder filled in from reference TRBV7-2 and TRBJ2-3): GAGVSQSPSNKVTEKGKDVELRCDPISGHTALYWYRQSLGQGLEFLIYFQGNSAPDKSGLPSDRFSAERTGGSVSTLTIQRTQQEDSAVYLCASSVWTQDTQYFGPGTRLTVL.

The chain is built from TRBV30 and TRBJ1-1, with no clear D. Per the germline V gene, CDR1 is GTSNPN and CDR2 is SVGIG (reference sequence). There are 13 residues in the CDR3. Trimming removed 2 bases at V and 0 bases at J, with 7 bases between. Here the CDR3 reads CAWSKSVNTEAFF. The CDR3 DNA reads TGTGCCTGGAGTAAGAGCGTGAACACTGAAGCTTTCTTT.

The V call is TRBV9, the J call TRBJ1-2; tentatively, D is TRBD1 (6 bases). Germline V gene lookup returns CDR1 SGDLS and CDR2 YYNGEE. Trimming shortened V by 3 bases and J by 0 bases, and 12 bases separated the two germline ends. The CDR3 contains 15 residues. In DNA, the CDR3 is TGTGCCAGCAGCGCGTCGGACAGACCTAACTATGGCTACACCTTC. Its protein product is CASSASDRPNYGYTF. Complete variable domain (other parts from reference TRBV9 and TRBJ1-2): DSGVTQTPKHLITATGQRVTLRCSPRSGDLSVYWYQQSLDQGLQFLIQYYNGEERAKGNILERFSAQQFPDLHSELNLSSLELGDSALYFCASSASDRPNYGYTFGSGTRLTVV.

A few counts support this clonotype. The chain's CDR3 is CASSLEPQDTQYF. The CDR3 DNA reads TGTGCCAGCAGCTTAGAGCCACAAGATACGCAGTATTTT. The rearrangement joins TRBV11-2 to TRBJ2-3; D ambiguous. The CDR3 has 13 residues. V was trimmed by 0 bases and J by 5 bases, leaving 6 bases between them. Germline lookup yields CDR1 SGHAT and CDR2 FQNNGV.

This clonotype was seen more than once but under ten times. This chain connects TRBV30 to TRBJ1-2; D is ambiguous. V was cut by 7 bases and J by 5 bases, with 8 bases left in between. Germline values: CDR1 GTSNPN, CDR2 SVGIG (reference sequence). The CDR3 spans 10 residues. CDR3 DNA: TGTGCCTCCAGCTATTATGGCTACACCTTC. This codes for CASSYYGYTF. Full variable domain (missing parts from reference TRBV30 and TRBJ1-2): SQTIHQWPATLVQPVGSPLSLECTVEGTSNPNLYWYRQAAGRGLQLLFYSVGIGQISSEVPQNLSASRPQDRQFILSSKKLLLSDSGFYLCASSYYGYTFGSGTRLTVV.

V gene TRBV11-1 combines with J gene TRBJ2-1, with 11 bases that match TRBD2. The V gene's germline CDR1 is SGHAT and CDR2 FQDESV (reference sequence). The CDR3 consists of 17 residues. The V gene end was trimmed by 4 bases and the J gene end by 3 bases; junction bases not matched to a gene: 8. CDR3 residues: CASSSPSGTSGYNEQFF. CDR3 sequence (DNA): TGTGCCAGCAGCTCACCCTCCGGGACTAGCGGCTACAATGAGCAGTTCTTC.

This clonotype has a handful of counts. The CDR3 sequence: CASSQEADRHYGYTF. CDR3 coding DNA: TGCGCCAGCAGCCAAGAGGCGGACAGACACTATGGCTACACCTTC. The chain joins TRBV4-3 to TRBJ1-2; the D gene is possibly TRBD1 (6 bases). The CDR3 covers 15 residues. With 0 bases removed from V and 3 bases from J, the gap between germline ends came to 11 bases. Germline CDR1 reads LGHNA; CDR2 reads YSLEER.

This clonotype was seen repeatedly, ten times or more. The V gene is TRBV5-1, the J gene TRBJ1-2; 8 bases fit TRBD1. The V segment lost 4 bases and the J segment 2 bases; nucleotides outside the gene matches: 4. CDR1 SGHRS and CDR2 YFSETQ come from the germline V gene. The CDR3 is made up of 14 amino acids. Here the CDR3 reads CASSQTGDNYGYTF. Written as DNA, the CDR3 is TGCGCCAGCAGCCAGACAGGGGACAACTATGGCTACACCTTC. The whole variable domain, remainder taken from reference TRBV5-1 and TRBJ1-2, is KAGVTQTPRYLIKTRGQQVTLSCSPISGHRSVSWYQQTPGQGLQFLFEYFSETQRNKGNFPGRFSGRQFSNSRSEMNVSTLELGDSALYLCASSQTGDNYGYTFGSGTRLTVV.

A remark on this clonotype: The germline gene is not matched at one end of the junction; a read error may be the cause. The chain employs TRBV12-3 or TRBV12-4 and TRBJ1-2, with D uncertain. The CDR3 spans 14 residues. The chain's CDR3 is CASRDRIGNYDYTF. The CDR3 bases are TGTGCCAGCAGGGACCGGATTGGGAACTATGACTACACCTTC.

The V call is TRBV4-2, the J call TRBJ2-7, with a tentative D call TRBD1 (6 bases). Trimming left V 0 bases short and J 0 bases short, with 12 bases between. This CDR3 spans 16 amino acids. CDR1 and CDR2 from the germline V gene are LGHNA and YNFKEQ. DNA for the CDR3: TGTGCCAGCAGCCAAGATCTGACAGGTTTCTCCTACGAGCAGTACTTC. Translating it yields CASSQDLTGFSYEQYF.

The chain is built from TRBV12-3 or TRBV12-4 and TRBJ1-1, with 8 bases that match TRBD1. V was clipped by 0 bases and J by 8 bases; unmatched bases: 5. This CDR3 contains 14 residues. CDR3 nucleotide sequence: TGTGCCAGCAGTTTAGCGCGACAGGGGCTCGAAGCTTTCTTT. Translating gives CASSLARQGLEAFF.

The rearrangement links TRBV24-1 to TRBJ1-2; D is possibly TRBD1 (6 bases). The germline gives CDR1 KGHDR, CDR2 SFDVKD. This CDR3 has 13 residues. Trimming removed 1 base from V and 5 bases from J, with 7 bases in between. In nucleotides, the CDR3 is TGTGCCACCAGTGATTTCACAGGGTATGGCTACACCTTC. It is translated as CATSDFTGYGYTF.